The 29 T cell receptor beta chains below were found in one sample sequenced in a study of identical twins (dated by TCRdb to the mid-2010s). The library was generated by 5' RACE. Sequencing was carried out with an Illumina HiSeq 2000. TCRdb reworked the public reads: Q25 trimming with fastp, MiXCR clone assembly, productive beta chains retained. Each record represents a unique CDR3 protein, reported with the most common genes and DNA among its rows. The sample has 460,000 or so distinct CDR3 sequences on record, approximately 15% of them singletons. About 0.52% of the sample is held by the ten biggest clonotypes. The same data also went into a second study, on yellow fever vaccine responses in identical twins.

The sample was CD4+ T cells sorted from blood. The receptors were sampled from a woman between 18 and 29 years old in good health.

The chain employs TRBV5-1 and TRBJ2-2; TRBD1 matches at 7 bases. The CDR3 sequence is 15 residues long. Per germline, CDR1 SGHRS and CDR2 YFSETQ. V lost 0 bases, J lost 5 bases, and 4 bases stayed unmatched. CDR3 coding DNA: TGCGCCAGCAGCTTGGGTAAACAGGGGACCGGGGAGCTGTTTTTT. This codes for CASSLGKQGTGELFF.

This rearrangement joins TRBV3-1 to TRBJ1-2; D gene ambiguous. Germline CDR1 reads LGHDT; CDR2 reads YNNKEL (reference sequence). The CDR3 consists of 15 residues. The V end was cut by 1 base, the J end by 2 bases, with 11 bases between. The CDR3 DNA is TGTGCCAGCAGCCAAGCGAATGTTGGGAACTATGGCTACACCTTC. Protein: CASSQANVGNYGYTF.

The chain uses TRBV4-1 and TRBJ2-7, with 8 bases lining up with TRBD1. After removal of 0 bases from V and 4 bases from J, the junction contained 5 bases not matched to a gene. CDR1 MGHRA and CDR2 YSYEKL come from the germline V gene. The CDR3 has 15 amino acids. CDR3 DNA: TGCGCCAGCAGCCAAGATAGGGACAGGCCGTACGAGCAGTACTTC. Protein: CASSQDRDRPYEQYF.

This clonotype has ten or more counts. The chain carries TRBV9 and TRBJ1-1; D uncertain. From germline, CDR1 is SGDLS and CDR2 YYNGEE. The CDR3 is made up of 13 amino acids. V was pared by 3 bases and J by 2 bases, with 8 bases between. The CDR3 coding sequence is TGTGCCAGCAGCGCGACGGGTAACACTGAAGCTTTCTTT. This encodes CASSATGNTEAFF.

This clonotype was seen repeatedly, ten times or more. The V gene is TRBV5-1, the J gene TRBJ2-1; weak D call: TRBD2 (5 bases). The CDR3 is 14 amino acids. The ends were cut back, 4 bases at V and 8 bases at J, with 16 bases in the middle. Germline CDR1 is SGHRS and CDR2 is YFSETQ. CDR3 region: CASSEGGQIDEQFF. The CDR3 DNA is TGCGCCAGCAGCGAGGGTGGGCAGATAGATGAGCAGTTCTTC.

This clonotype was counted a few times. V gene TRBV7-3 combines with J gene TRBJ2-3; a weak D match, TRBD1 (5 bases). The CDR3 has 14 residues. V lost 0 bases, J lost 3 bases, and 7 bases lay in between. The germline V gene encodes CDR1 SGHTA and CDR2 FQGTGA. The CDR3 here is CASSLTGETDTQYF. CDR3 DNA sequence: TGTGCCAGCAGCTTAACAGGGGAAACAGATACGCAGTATTTT. Full variable domain (missing parts from reference TRBV7-3 and TRBJ2-3): GAGVSQTPSNKVTEKGKYVELRCDPISGHTALYWYRQSLGQGPEFLIYFQGTGAADDSGLPNDRFFAVRPEGSVSTLKIQRTERGDSAVYLCASSLTGETDTQYFGPGTRLTVL.

In this sample, this clonotype turned up many times. The chain joins TRBV11-2 to TRBJ2-7; 9 nucleotides match TRBD2. Germline CDR1 reads SGHAT; CDR2 reads FQNNGV. This CDR3 has 14 residues. J was trimmed by 4 bases and V by 2 bases; bases with no gene match: 3. The chain's CDR3 is CASSLSSGRYEQYF. The CDR3 nucleotides are TGTGCCAGCAGCTTATCCAGCGGGAGGTACGAGCAGTACTTC.

The chain uses TRBV20-1 and TRBJ2-7, with D possibly being TRBD1 or TRBD2 (5 bases each). Germline V gene lookup returns CDR1 DFQATT and CDR2 SNEGSKA (reference sequence). Trimming removed 6 bases from V and 6 bases from J, with 27 bases in between. The CDR3 spans 16 residues. The CDR3 nucleotides read TGCAGTGCGCGACCACCGACCGGGGCTCGGTCTTCCGAGCAGTACTTC. Protein: CSARPPTGARSSEQYF.

This clonotype was detected only a few times. This chain uses TRBV12-3 or TRBV12-4 with TRBJ1-2; D is ambiguous. Between the trimmed V and J ends, which lost 5 bases and 4 bases, there was a span of 8 bases. The CDR3 sequence is 12 residues long. The chain's CDR3 is CASSPEFYGYTF. In DNA, the CDR3 is TGTGCCAGCAGTCCTGAGTTCTATGGCTACACCTTC.

This clonotype has only a few counts. V is TRBV11-1 and J is TRBJ2-3; tentatively, D is TRBD1 (6 bases). This CDR3 is 15 amino acids long. The germline V and J ends were trimmed by 5 bases and 0 bases, with 12 bases remaining between them. CDR1 and CDR2 from the germline V gene are SGHAT and FQDESV (reference sequence). As DNA, the CDR3 is TGTGCCAGCAGCCAGGACAGCTCTAGCACAGATACGCAGTATTTT. Protein sequence: CASSQDSSSTDTQYF.

The chain uses TRBV20-1 and TRBJ2-1; 11 bases line up with TRBD2. The CDR3 contains 15 residues. V shed 6 bases, J shed 5 bases, and the junction held 9 bases outside the gene matches. Germline CDR1 and CDR2: DFQATT and SNEGSKA (reference sequence). DNA of the CDR3: TGCAGTGCCCGTCAACTGGGACTAGCGGACAATGAGCAGTTCTTC. It translates to CSARQLGLADNEQFF.

This clonotype was observed a few times. DNA for the CDR3: TGCGCCAGCAGCCCACGGACCCTGAACACTGAAGCTTTCTTT. It is translated as CASSPRTLNTEAFF. The chain combines TRBV5-1 with TRBJ1-1; D is uncertain. CDR1 is SGHRS, CDR2 YFSETQ, per germline. Between the trimmed V and J ends, which lost 4 bases and 0 bases, there was a span of 10 bases. The CDR3 contains 14 residues. The variable domain in full, with the rest retrieved from reference TRBV5-1 and TRBJ1-1, is KAGVTQTPRYLIKTRGQQVTLSCSPISGHRSVSWYQQTPGQGLQFLFEYFSETQRNKGNFPGRFSGRQFSNSRSEMNVSTLELGDSALYLCASSPRTLNTEAFFGQGTRLTVV.

This chain joins TRBV11-2 and TRBJ2-5; 8 nucleotides match TRBD1. This CDR3 is 16 amino acids long. CDR1 is SGHAT and CDR2 is FQNNGV in the germline V gene. The V segment lost 2 bases and the J segment 7 bases; nucleotides outside the gene matches: 12. The CDR3: CASSLLGQGPRGTQYF. The CDR3 bases are TGTGCCAGCAGCTTACTTGGACAGGGCCCACGGGGGACCCAGTACTTC.

This clonotype was observed a few times. This rearrangement joins TRBV18 to TRBJ2-5, with a weak D call TRBD1 (6 bases). The ends were cut back, 4 bases at V and 1 base at J, with 13 bases in the middle. Germline V CDR1 and CDR2: KGHSH, LQKENI. CDR3 length: 15 residues. This CDR3 is CASSQRTAPQETQYF. Written as DNA, the CDR3 is TGTGCCAGCTCACAACGGACAGCCCCCCAAGAGACCCAGTACTTC.

This clonotype has just a few counts. The V and J genes are TRBV24-1 and TRBJ2-5; tentative D call: TRBD1 (6 bases). CDR1 KGHDR and CDR2 SFDVKD come from the germline V gene. The CDR3 spans 15 residues. V was clipped by 3 bases and J by 1 base, with 11 bases between them. CDR3 coding DNA: TGTGCCACCAGTGATAGGTTGGGGGCCCAAGAGACCCAGTACTTC. Translating gives CATSDRLGAQETQYF.

The rearrangement joins TRBV20-1 to TRBJ2-7; no definite D call. Germline lookup yields CDR1 DFQATT and CDR2 SNEGSKA (reference sequence). CDR3 length equals 12 residues. Trimming pared 0 bases from V and 3 bases from J, leaving 6 bases between. DNA of the CDR3: TGCAGTGCTAGAGAGGGAATCTACGAGCAGTACTTC. Its translation is CSAREGIYEQYF.

This clonotype showed up just a few times. This CDR3 reads CASSQGRGNYGYTF. The CDR3 nucleotides are TGTGCCAGCAGCCAAGGGCGCGGCAACTATGGCTACACCTTC. V gene TRBV3-1 combines with J gene TRBJ1-2; no reliable D call. Looked up from germline, CDR1 is LGHDT and CDR2 is YNNKEL (reference sequence). The germline V and J ends were trimmed by 1 base and 2 bases, with 8 bases remaining between them. This CDR3 spans 14 amino acids.

J is TRBJ2-3 and V is TRBV5-4; D call uncertain. Trimming took off 4 bases at V and 1 base at J, with 10 bases between the two ends. Germline loops: CDR1 SGHNT, CDR2 YYREEE (reference sequence). This CDR3 spans 14 amino acids. This CDR3 reads CASSPETRTDTQYF. Written as DNA, the CDR3 is TGTGCCAGCAGCCCAGAGACACGCACAGATACGCAGTATTTT.

This clonotype appeared many times. The CDR3 protein is CAISGDGQGLGTDTQYF. The CDR3 DNA reads TGTGCCATCAGTGGTGATGGACAGGGTTTGGGCACAGATACGCAGTATTTT. The chain links TRBV10-3 to TRBJ2-3, with 8 bases lining up with TRBD1. The germline V gene has CDR1 ENHRY and CDR2 SYGVKD. V trimming: 4 bases; J trimming: 1 base; junction bases outside the gene matches: 10. The CDR3 extends over 17 amino acids.

This clonotype was seen a handful of times. J is TRBJ1-3 and V is TRBV2, with D maybe TRBD1 (5 bases). The germline V and J ends were trimmed by 6 bases and 1 base, with 10 bases remaining between them. The CDR3 loop spans 14 amino acids. Germline values: CDR1 SNHLY, CDR2 FYNNEI. The CDR3 nucleotides read TGTGCCAGCAGGTCCGGGACTTCTGGAAACACCATATATTTT. Protein: CASRSGTSGNTIYF.

This chain joins TRBV6-5 and TRBJ2-3; D is uncertain. The CDR3 is 14 residues long. Germline V gene lookup returns CDR1 MNHEY and CDR2 SVGAGI. V lost 0 bases and J 6 bases, leaving 10 bases between the germline ends. CDR3 loop: CASSYSPTGDTQYF. The CDR3 nucleotides are TGTGCCAGCAGTTACTCGCCCACCGGGGATACGCAGTATTTT.

Only a few counts were recorded for this clonotype. The rearrangement links TRBV15 to TRBJ1-2; 11 bases map to TRBD1. This CDR3 spans 13 amino acids. Per the germline V gene, CDR1 is LNHNV and CDR2 is YYDKDF (reference sequence). The V and J ends lost 3 bases and 9 bases, in that order; junction bases with no gene match: 3. The CDR3 DNA follows: TGTGCCACCAGCAGGGGACAGGGGGTTCGCTACACCTTC. It yields the protein CATSRGQGVRYTF.

This clonotype was recorded a few times. This rearrangement joins TRBV20-1 to TRBJ2-3, with D tentatively TRBD1 or TRBD2 (5 bases each). CDR1 and CDR2 from the germline V gene are DFQATT and SNEGSKA (reference sequence). V was trimmed by 3 bases and J by 2 bases, leaving 6 bases between them. There are 12 residues in the CDR3. Written as DNA, the CDR3 is TGCAGTGCTAGGGGGGACACAGATACGCAGTATTTT. Amino acids: CSARGDTDTQYF.

In its sample, this clonotype was seen a few times. The V gene is TRBV5-1, the J gene TRBJ1-1, with D maybe TRBD1 (6 bases). In germline, CDR1 is SGHRS, CDR2 YFSETQ. CDR3 size: 15 residues. Trimming took off 0 bases at V and 4 bases at J, with 13 bases between the two ends. CDR3 sequence: CASSLEGGGITEAFF. Written as DNA, the CDR3 is TGCGCCAGCAGCTTGGAGGGGGGAGGAATCACTGAAGCTTTCTTT.

This clonotype was counted between two and nine times. The CDR3 bases are TGCAGTGCTAGTCCTGTCTTAGCAACCGGGGAGCTGTTTTTT. This sequence encodes CSASPVLATGELFF. The rearrangement joins TRBV20-1 to TRBJ2-2; D unresolved. This CDR3 is 14 amino acids long. The V and J ends lost 3 bases and 5 bases respectively, with 13 bases between them. Germline V gene lookup returns CDR1 DFQATT and CDR2 SNEGSKA (reference sequence).

The V call is TRBV20-1, the J call TRBJ2-1; 10 bases fit TRBD2. Germline assignment: CDR1 DFQATT and CDR2 SNEGSKA (reference sequence). V trimming: 6 bases; J trimming: 5 bases; junction bases outside the gene matches: 4. The CDR3 sequence is 13 residues long. This CDR3 is CSAVAGGHNEQFF. CDR3 DNA sequence: TGCAGTGCAGTAGCGGGAGGCCACAATGAGCAGTTCTTC.

The chain uses TRBV11-2 and TRBJ2-5, with 9 positions matching TRBD1. The CDR3 spans 16 residues. V gave up 4 bases and J gave up 1 base; unmatched junction bases: 7. In germline, CDR1 is SGHAT, CDR2 FQNNGV. This CDR3 is CASSSRRGQGQETQYF. Here the CDR3 DNA reads TGTGCCAGCAGCTCTAGGAGGGGACAGGGCCAAGAGACCCAGTACTTC. Looking up the rest from reference TRBV11-2 and TRBJ2-5 gives the full variable domain: EAGVAQSPRYKIIEKRQSVAFWCNPISGHATLYWYQQILGQGPKLLIQFQNNGVVDDSQLPKDRFSAERLKGVDSTLKIQPAKLEDSAVYLCASSSRRGQGQETQYFGPGTRLLVL.

V usage is TRBV12-3 or TRBV12-4 and J usage is TRBJ2-4, with unresolved D. This CDR3 is built from 14 residues. The ends were cut back, 5 bases at V and 0 bases at J, with 8 bases in the middle. The CDR3 DNA follows: TGTGCCAGCAGTCTTCGCCTAGCCAAAAACATTCAGTACTTC. Its translation: CASSLRLAKNIQYF.

This clonotype was counted between two and nine times. This chain uses TRBV30 with TRBJ2-7; 9 bases align to TRBD1. V trimming: 4 bases; J trimming: 3 bases; junction bases outside the gene matches: 4. Looked up from germline, CDR1 is GTSNPN and CDR2 is SVGIG (reference sequence). The CDR3 length is 13 residues. CDR3 in amino acids: CAWKDRGGYEQYF. The CDR3 nucleotides read TGTGCCTGGAAAGACAGGGGGGGCTACGAGCAGTACTTC. Drawing the rest from reference TRBV30 and TRBJ2-7, the complete variable domain is SQTIHQWPATLVQPVGSPLSLECTVEGTSNPNLYWYRQAAGRGLQLLFYSVGIGQISSEVPQNLSASRPQDRQFILSSKKLLLSDSGFYLCAWKDRGGYEQYFGPGTRLTVT.